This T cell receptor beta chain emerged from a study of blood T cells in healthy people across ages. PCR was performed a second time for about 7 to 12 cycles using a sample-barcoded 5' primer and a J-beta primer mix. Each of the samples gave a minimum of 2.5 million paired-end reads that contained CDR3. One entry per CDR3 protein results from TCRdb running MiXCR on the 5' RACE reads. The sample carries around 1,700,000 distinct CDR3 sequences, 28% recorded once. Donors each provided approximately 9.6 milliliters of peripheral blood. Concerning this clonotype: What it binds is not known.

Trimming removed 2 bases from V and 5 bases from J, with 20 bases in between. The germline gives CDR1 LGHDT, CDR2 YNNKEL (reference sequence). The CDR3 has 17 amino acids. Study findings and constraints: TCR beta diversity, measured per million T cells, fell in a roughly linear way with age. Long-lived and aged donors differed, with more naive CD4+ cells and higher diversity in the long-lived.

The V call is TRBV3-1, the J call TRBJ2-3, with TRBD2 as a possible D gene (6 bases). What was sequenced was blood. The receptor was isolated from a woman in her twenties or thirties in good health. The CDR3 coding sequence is TGTGCCAGCAGCCAAACTAACCGGGGGTTAGGCATAGATACGCAGTATTTT. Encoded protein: CASSQTNRGLGIDTQYF.